A selection of T cell receptor beta chains follows, all from one sample in a study of human CD8 memory T cell subsets. Reprocessing the 5' RACE reads, TCRdb reports a single entry for every CDR3 protein and omits DNA. Across roughly 12,000 distinct CDR3 sequences, the top ten clones capture approximately 14% of the sample. The sequencing sample was made of CD8+ T cells from PBMCs. The receptor set was obtained from a human donor in good health. Both conserved end residues are part of each CDR3. Expanded clones get a size class; other rows say once, few or many, or leave the size out.

j_call: TRBJ2-7; clone_size: -; v_call: TRBV7-6; cdr3_aa: CASSLQGPEYEQYF
j_call: TRBJ2-1; clone_size: medium-sized; v_call: TRBV6-5; cdr3_aa: CASSFLDEQFF
j_call: TRBJ2-1; clone_size: -; v_call: TRBV29-1; cdr3_aa: CSVDLAVSSYNEQFF
j_call: TRBJ2-1; clone_size: -; v_call: TRBV19; cdr3_aa: CASSIDWGTEYNEQFF
j_call: TRBJ2-7; clone_size: -; v_call: TRBV28; cdr3_aa: CASSSRTGRLDEQYF
j_call: TRBJ2-7; clone_size: -; v_call: TRBV6-6; cdr3_aa: CASSLSGDTPYEQYF
j_call: TRBJ1-1; clone_size: medium-sized; v_call: TRBV2; cdr3_aa: CAITVSTGHEAFF
j_call: TRBJ1-2; clone_size: -; v_call: TRBV20-1; cdr3_aa: CSARGALHDSYDGYTF
j_call: TRBJ1-2; clone_size: -; v_call: TRBV5-4; cdr3_aa: CASSLGHPAGGYTF
j_call: TRBJ2-1; clone_size: -; v_call: TRBV5-1; cdr3_aa: CASATGYNEQFF
j_call: TRBJ1-1; clone_size: -; v_call: TRBV4-3; cdr3_aa: CASSQAAGGNTEAFF
j_call: TRBJ2-3; clone_size: -; v_call: TRBV7-9; cdr3_aa: CASSPSDTDTQYF
j_call: TRBJ2-7; clone_size: -; v_call: TRBV7-9; cdr3_aa: CASSSGQGYSYEQYF
j_call: TRBJ2-7; clone_size: -; v_call: TRBV6-2/TRBV6-3; cdr3_aa: CASSYSWPEQYF
j_call: TRBJ2-7; clone_size: -; v_call: TRBV2; cdr3_aa: CASSEARGGRSYEQYF
j_call: TRBJ2-1; clone_size: -; v_call: TRBV7-2; cdr3_aa: CASSEPIDEQFF
j_call: TRBJ2-1; clone_size: -; v_call: TRBV9; cdr3_aa: CASSVAGGGVNNEQFF
j_call: TRBJ1-6; clone_size: -; v_call: TRBV4-3; cdr3_aa: CASSRGTGGDSYNSPLHF
j_call: TRBJ2-3; clone_size: -; v_call: TRBV12-3/TRBV12-4; cdr3_aa: CASSLFWESSSTDTQYF
j_call: TRBJ2-4; clone_size: -; v_call: TRBV5-4; cdr3_aa: CASSLGDLGRNIQYF
j_call: TRBJ1-1; clone_size: medium-sized; v_call: TRBV5-1; cdr3_aa: CASSLSDRNTEAFF
j_call: TRBJ2-1; clone_size: -; v_call: TRBV20-1; cdr3_aa: CSARPLAGANNEQFF
j_call: TRBJ2-7; clone_size: -; v_call: TRBV9; cdr3_aa: CASSPRQSSYEQYF
j_call: TRBJ2-7; clone_size: -; v_call: TRBV7-9; cdr3_aa: CASSLEGTSDEQYF
j_call: TRBJ2-5; clone_size: -; v_call: TRBV7-9; cdr3_aa: CASSHTGVETQYF
j_call: TRBJ1-1; clone_size: medium-sized; v_call: TRBV30; cdr3_aa: CAWSAVPEAFF
j_call: TRBJ1-5; clone_size: -; v_call: TRBV9; cdr3_aa: CASSATGSVGSNQPQHF
j_call: TRBJ2-7; clone_size: -; v_call: TRBV11-1; cdr3_aa: CASSLAEYEQYF
j_call: TRBJ1-6; clone_size: -; v_call: TRBV2; cdr3_aa: CASTPGQLNSPLHF
j_call: TRBJ2-5; clone_size: -; v_call: TRBV4-3; cdr3_aa: CASSQGTGYQETQYF
j_call: TRBJ1-2; clone_size: -; v_call: TRBV13; cdr3_aa: CASSPRAGVFGYTF
j_call: TRBJ2-4; clone_size: -; v_call: TRBV27; cdr3_aa: CASSPRGTANIQYF
j_call: TRBJ2-1; clone_size: -; v_call: TRBV7-6; cdr3_aa: CASSQDSGRALYNEQFF
j_call: TRBJ2-3; clone_size: -; v_call: TRBV7-6; cdr3_aa: CASSLGSPGRTSTDTQYF
j_call: TRBJ1-2; clone_size: medium-sized; v_call: TRBV13; cdr3_aa: CASSSRGNYGYTF
j_call: TRBJ1-5; clone_size: -; v_call: TRBV6-2/TRBV6-3; cdr3_aa: CASSYIRNRISNQPQHF
j_call: TRBJ2-1; clone_size: -; v_call: TRBV7-6; cdr3_aa: CASSSPHGGTGSYNEQFF
j_call: TRBJ2-1; clone_size: -; v_call: TRBV6-2/TRBV6-3; cdr3_aa: CASRSSSLSYNEQFF
j_call: TRBJ1-3; clone_size: -; v_call: TRBV24-1; cdr3_aa: CATSGPTGGVGNTIYF
j_call: TRBJ2-7; clone_size: -; v_call: TRBV4-3; cdr3_aa: CASSRYKGTYEQYF
j_call: TRBJ2-2; clone_size: medium-sized; v_call: TRBV11-2; cdr3_aa: CASSLDLSGGTGELFF
j_call: TRBJ1-5; clone_size: medium-sized; v_call: TRBV10-2; cdr3_aa: CASSESPGNSNQPQHF
j_call: TRBJ2-7; clone_size: -; v_call: TRBV20-1; cdr3_aa: CSAERLMAGRPYEQYF
j_call: TRBJ2-1; clone_size: -; v_call: TRBV7-3; cdr3_aa: CASSLGGGSYNEQFF
j_call: TRBJ1-2; clone_size: -; v_call: TRBV5-1; cdr3_aa: CASSLDPGTNYGYTF
j_call: TRBJ2-5; clone_size: -; v_call: TRBV20-1; cdr3_aa: CSARPSGGDRETQYF
j_call: TRBJ1-1; clone_size: -; v_call: TRBV7-3; cdr3_aa: CASSLGEVLTGEINTEAFF
j_call: TRBJ2-7; clone_size: -; v_call: TRBV18; cdr3_aa: CASSPPGKGRFEQYF
j_call: TRBJ2-1; clone_size: -; v_call: TRBV28; cdr3_aa: CASSLTGPGLEIF